The 13 T cell receptor beta chains below all came from one sample that was sequenced in a study of blood T cell repertoires in COVID-19. The assay was immunoSEQ multiplex PCR, and TCRdb's table has in-frame clones only and misses some. The sample contains around 120,000 clones, roughly nine tenths of which appear only once. The sequencing input was peripheral blood. The receptors shown here come from a man between 65 and 85 years old who had recovered from COVID-19.

This clone was counted once. The chain joins TRBV28 to TRBJ1-2, with no clear D. Germline CDR1 reads MDHEN; CDR2 reads SYDVKM. The CDR3 is 13 amino acids. Trimming removed 5 bases at V and 8 bases at J, with 15 bases between. The CDR3 here is CASSPFTLIGYTF. The CDR3 region has the DNA TGTGCCAGCAGTCCATTTACTTTGATCGGCTACACCTTC.

CDR3 nucleotides: TGTGCCAGCTCACCAGCAGGGGCCACCGGGGAGCTGTTTTTT. Translated: CASSPAGATGELFF. This chain uses TRBV18 with TRBJ2-2, with TRBD1 as a possible D gene (6 bases). Per germline, CDR1 KGHSH and CDR2 LQKENI. Deletions cut 2 bases from V and 4 bases from J, with 8 bases between. This CDR3 is built from 14 residues.

The CDR3 reads CASSPGLNTGELFF. In DNA, the CDR3 is TGTGCCAGCTCACCGGGACTAAACACCGGGGAGCTGTTTTTT. The V and J genes are TRBV2 and TRBJ2-2; 7 bases fit TRBD2. This CDR3 contains 14 residues. V trimming: 8 bases; J trimming: 2 bases; junction bases outside the gene matches: 5. Per germline, CDR1 SNHLY and CDR2 FYNNEI.

V gene TRBV5-1 combines with J gene TRBJ1-1; D is unclear. The V end was cut by 1 base, the J end by 1 base, with 8 bases between. CDR3 length equals 14 residues. Looked up from germline, CDR1 is SGHRS and CDR2 is YFSETQ. The CDR3 protein is CASSLIRGNTEAFF. CDR3 bases: TGCGCCAGCAGCTTGATCCGGGGGAACACTGAAGCTTTCTTT.

Many counts were recorded for this clone. J is TRBJ2-1 and V is TRBV7-9; unclear D gene. In germline, CDR1 is SEHNR, CDR2 FQNEAQ (reference sequence). There are 16 residues in the CDR3. V lost 2 bases to trimming and J lost 3 bases, with 14 bases between them. CDR3 region: CASSLTQAIIYNEQFF. For the CDR3, the DNA is TGTGCCAGCAGCTTAACTCAGGCGATCATCTACAATGAGCAGTTCTTC.

This clone has a single count. The V call is TRBV3-1 (or the pseudogene TRBV3-2), the J call TRBJ2-3, with D perhaps matching TRBD2 (6 bases). The germline CDR1 and CDR2 sequences are LGHDT and YNNKEL (reference sequence). This CDR3 contains 12 residues. Trimming cost V 5 bases and J 8 bases, with 11 bases left between them. Written as DNA, the CDR3 is TGTGCCAGCAGCGCCGGGAGAGGTACGCAGTATTTT. Its protein product is CASSAGRGTQYF.

As DNA, the CDR3 is TGTGCCAGCAGTTTCGACAGACAAGAGACCCAGTACTTC. Translation: CASSFDRQETQYF. This sequence joins TRBV28 and TRBJ2-5, with a tentative D call TRBD1 (5 bases). CDR1 MDHEN and CDR2 SYDVKM come from the germline V gene. This CDR3 comprises 13 residues. Trimming removed 3 bases at V and 2 bases at J, with 7 bases between.

The table lists this clone with a count of one. This sequence joins TRBV28 and TRBJ1-6, with D uncertain. The CDR3 consists of 16 residues. Trimming stripped 7 bases from V and 0 bases from J, with 13 bases between. Germline loops: CDR1 MDHEN, CDR2 SYDVKM. CDR3 amino acids: CASNTFTSSYNSPLHF. CDR3 nucleotide sequence: TGTGCCAGCAATACCTTCACAAGCTCCTATAATTCACCCCTCCACTTT.

Written as DNA, the CDR3 is TGCGCCAGCAGCCGGACTAGTTACGATGAGCAGTTCTTC. As protein: CASSRTSYDEQFF. The chain links TRBV4-1 to TRBJ2-1; 7 bases match TRBD2. Germline CDR1 and CDR2: MGHRA and YSYEKL. The V and J ends lost 4 bases and 8 bases, in that order; junction bases with no gene match: 5. The CDR3 sequence is 13 residues long.

J is TRBJ1-4 and V is TRBV9; D ambiguous. CDR1 SGDLS and CDR2 YYNGEE come from the germline V gene. Trimming removed 3 bases at V and 6 bases at J, with 15 bases between. The CDR3 is 15 residues long. CDR3 nucleotide sequence: TGTGCCAGCAGCGAAGGAGCGTGGGAGGATGAAAAACTGTTTTTT. Translating it yields CASSEGAWEDEKLFF.

The chain combines TRBV5-4 with TRBJ2-1; TRBD2 aligns across 13 bases. This CDR3 contains 14 residues. With 3 bases clipped from V and 10 bases from J, the junction kept 4 bases outside the gene matches. Germline V gene data show CDR1 as SGHNT and CDR2 as YYREEE (reference sequence). As DNA, the CDR3 is TGTGCCAGCAGCTCAAAACTAGCGGGGGGGGAGCAGTTCTTC. Translated, it gives CASSSKLAGGEQFF.

V usage is TRBV28 and J usage is TRBJ1-5; 9 bases match TRBD1. This CDR3 is built from 13 residues. V shed 7 bases and J 4 bases; nucleotides not matched to a gene: 2. Germline CDR1 is MDHEN and CDR2 is SYDVKM. Here the CDR3 reads CASIGQGNQPQHF. CDR3 DNA: TGTGCCAGCATAGGACAGGGGAATCAGCCCCAGCATTTT.

This clone was observed a single time. V is TRBV7-2 and J is TRBJ2-7; maybe TRBD1 (6 bases). The CDR3 has 14 residues. Germline values: CDR1 SGHTA, CDR2 FQGNSA. Deletions cut 4 bases from V and 4 bases from J, with 14 bases between. The CDR3, as DNA: TGTGCCAGCAGCTCCTCAGGGGTCTTTTACGAGCAGTACTTC. This encodes CASSSSGVFYEQYF.